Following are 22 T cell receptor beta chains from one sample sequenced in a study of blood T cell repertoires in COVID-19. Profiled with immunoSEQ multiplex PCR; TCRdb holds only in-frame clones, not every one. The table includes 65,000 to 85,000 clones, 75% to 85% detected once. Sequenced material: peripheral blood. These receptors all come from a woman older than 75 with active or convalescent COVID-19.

CDR3 DNA: TGTGCCAGTAGCCCCACCCGGGGACAGGGGGCTCGGGAGCAGTACTTC. Translation: CASSPTRGQGAREQYF. V is TRBV19 and J is TRBJ2-7, with 12 bases lining up with TRBD1. V lost 6 bases to trimming and J lost 7 bases; unmatched junction nucleotides: 13. The germline CDR1 and CDR2 sequences are LNHDA and SQIVND (reference sequence). This CDR3 contains 16 residues.

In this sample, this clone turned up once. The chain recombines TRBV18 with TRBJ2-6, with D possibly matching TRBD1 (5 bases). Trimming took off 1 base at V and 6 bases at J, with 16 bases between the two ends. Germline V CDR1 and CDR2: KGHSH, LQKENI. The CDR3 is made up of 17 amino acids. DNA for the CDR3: TGTGCCAGCTCACCACTCCGACAGTTTATTGAGGCCAACGTCCTGACTTTC. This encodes CASSPLRQFIEANVLTF.

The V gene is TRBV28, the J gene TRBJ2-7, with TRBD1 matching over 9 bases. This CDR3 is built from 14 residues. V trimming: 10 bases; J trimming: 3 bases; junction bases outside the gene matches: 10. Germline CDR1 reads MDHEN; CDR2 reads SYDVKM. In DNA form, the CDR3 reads TGTGCCATCCAGATCGGGACAGGGATCTACGAGCAGTACTTC. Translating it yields CAIQIGTGIYEQYF.

As DNA, the CDR3 is TGTGCCAGCAGTTCCTCCGGGACAGGGGTTGAAAAACTGTTTTTT. Translation: CASSSSGTGVEKLFF. The chain has TRBV27 and TRBJ1-4, with 10 bases aligning to TRBD1. The CDR3 runs to 15 residues. CDR1 MNHEY and CDR2 SMNVEV come from the germline V gene (reference sequence). V gave up 4 bases and J gave up 7 bases; unmatched junction bases: 6.

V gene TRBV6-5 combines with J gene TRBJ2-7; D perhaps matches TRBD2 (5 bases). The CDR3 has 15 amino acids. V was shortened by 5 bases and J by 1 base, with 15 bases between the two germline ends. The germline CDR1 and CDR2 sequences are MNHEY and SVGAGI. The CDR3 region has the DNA TGTGCCAGCAGTCGCCAGGACGGGAATTCCTACGAGCAGTACTTC. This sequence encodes CASSRQDGNSYEQYF.

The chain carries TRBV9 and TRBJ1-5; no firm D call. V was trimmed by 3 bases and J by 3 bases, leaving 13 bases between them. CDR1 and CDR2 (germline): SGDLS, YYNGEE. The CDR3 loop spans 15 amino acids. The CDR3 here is CASSEHPLLNQPQHF. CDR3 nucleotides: TGTGCCAGCAGCGAACATCCTCTTCTCAATCAGCCCCAGCATTTT.

CDR3 protein: CASSSTSAHNEQFF. Here the CDR3 DNA reads TGTGCCAGCAGCTCCACTAGCGCCCACAATGAGCAGTTCTTC. This chain joins TRBV11-3 and TRBJ2-1; TRBD2 matches 7 bases. Germline lookup yields CDR1 SGHNT and CDR2 YENEEA. The CDR3 has 14 amino acids. The trim removed 4 bases at V and 5 bases at J, leaving 5 bases unmatched. The full variable domain, its missing parts supplied by reference TRBV11-3 and TRBJ2-1, is EAGVVQSPRYKIIEKKQPVAFWCNPISGHNTLYWYLQNLGQGPELLIRYENEEAVDDSQLPKDRFSAERLKGVDSTLKIQPAELGDSAVYLCASSSTSAHNEQFFGPGTRLTVL.

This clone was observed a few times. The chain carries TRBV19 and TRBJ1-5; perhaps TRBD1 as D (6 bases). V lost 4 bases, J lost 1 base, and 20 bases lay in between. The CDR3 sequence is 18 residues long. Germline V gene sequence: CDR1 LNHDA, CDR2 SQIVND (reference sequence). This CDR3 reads CASSTGEGGILSNQPQHF. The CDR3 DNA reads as TGTGCCAGTAGTACCGGAGAGGGGGGGATATTAAGCAATCAGCCCCAGCATTTT.

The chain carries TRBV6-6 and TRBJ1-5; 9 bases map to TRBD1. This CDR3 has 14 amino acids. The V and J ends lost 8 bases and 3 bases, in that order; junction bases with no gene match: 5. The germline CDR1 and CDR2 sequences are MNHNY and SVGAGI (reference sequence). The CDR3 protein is CASGGQGPNQPQHF. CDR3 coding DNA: TGTGCCAGCGGGGGACAGGGTCCCAATCAGCCCCAGCATTTT.

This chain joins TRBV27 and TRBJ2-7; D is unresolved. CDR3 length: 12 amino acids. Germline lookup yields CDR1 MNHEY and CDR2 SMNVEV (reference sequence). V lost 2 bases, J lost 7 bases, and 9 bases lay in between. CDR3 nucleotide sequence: TGTGCCAGCAGTTTACCCGGTCCGGAGCAGTACTTC. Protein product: CASSLPGPEQYF.

CDR3 sequence: CASSLLRDTQYF. In DNA, the CDR3 is TGTGCCAGCAGCTTACTCCGAGATACGCAGTATTTT. The gene calls are TRBV7-9 and TRBJ2-3, with no clear D. The ends were cut back, 2 bases at V and 5 bases at J, with 5 bases in the middle. CDR1 is SEHNR and CDR2 is FQNEAQ in the germline V gene (reference sequence). The CDR3 sequence is 12 residues long. The whole variable domain, filled in from reference TRBV7-9 and TRBJ2-3, reads DTGVSQNPRHKITKRGQNVTFRCDPISEHNRLYWYRQTLGQGPEFLTYFQNEAQLEKSRLLSDRFSAERPKGSFSTLEIQRTEQGDSAMYLCASSLLRDTQYFGPGTRLTVL.

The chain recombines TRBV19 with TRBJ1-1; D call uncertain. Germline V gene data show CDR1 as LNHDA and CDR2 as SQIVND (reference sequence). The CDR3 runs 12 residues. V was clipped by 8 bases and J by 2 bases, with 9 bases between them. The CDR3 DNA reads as TGTGCCAGTGGAGGGTTTAACACTGAAGCTTTCTTT. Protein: CASGGFNTEAFF.

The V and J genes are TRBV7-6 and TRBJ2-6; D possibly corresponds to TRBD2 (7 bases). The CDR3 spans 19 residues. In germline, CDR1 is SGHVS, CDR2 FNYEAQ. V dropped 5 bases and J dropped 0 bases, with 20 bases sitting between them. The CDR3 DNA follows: TGTGCCAGCAGCCCCACACGGGGGGACAAACACTCTGGGGCCAACGTCCTGACTTTC. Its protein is CASSPTRGDKHSGANVLTF. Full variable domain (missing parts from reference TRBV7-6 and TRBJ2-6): GAGVSQSPRYKVTKRGQDVALRCDPISGHVSLYWYRQALGQGPEFLTYFNYEAQQDKSGLPNDRFSAERPEGSISTLTIQRTEQRDSAMYRCASSPTRGDKHSGANVLTFGAGSRLTVL.

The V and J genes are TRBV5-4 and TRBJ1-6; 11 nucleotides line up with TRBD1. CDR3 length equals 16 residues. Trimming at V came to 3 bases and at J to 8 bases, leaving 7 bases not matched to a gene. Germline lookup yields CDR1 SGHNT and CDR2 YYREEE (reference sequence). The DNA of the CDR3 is TGTGCCAGCAGCTCTCGGACAGGGGGCTCGGATTCACCCCTCCACTTT. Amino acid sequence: CASSSRTGGSDSPLHF.

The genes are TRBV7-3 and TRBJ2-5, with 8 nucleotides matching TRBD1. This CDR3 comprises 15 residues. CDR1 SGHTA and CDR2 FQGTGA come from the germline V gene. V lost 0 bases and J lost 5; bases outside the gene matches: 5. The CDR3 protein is CASSLTDRGGETQYF. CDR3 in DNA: TGTGCCAGCAGCTTAACCGACAGGGGTGGCGAGACCCAGTACTTC.

This chain's CDR3 is CASTPNRGYEQYF. CDR3 nucleotide sequence: TGTGCCAGCACGCCCAACAGGGGTTACGAGCAGTACTTC. This chain joins TRBV6-5 and TRBJ2-7; 7 nucleotides match TRBD1. The CDR3 runs 13 residues. The V gene's germline CDR1 is MNHEY and CDR2 SVGAGI. Trimming removed 7 bases from V and 4 bases from J; junction bases left unmatched: 7.

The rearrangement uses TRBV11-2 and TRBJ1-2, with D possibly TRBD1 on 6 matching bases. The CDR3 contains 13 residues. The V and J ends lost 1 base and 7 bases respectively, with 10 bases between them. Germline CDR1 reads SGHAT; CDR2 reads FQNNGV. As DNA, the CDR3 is TGTGCCAGCAGCTTAGGAGCAGGGGTTGGCTACACCTTC. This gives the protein CASSLGAGVGYTF.

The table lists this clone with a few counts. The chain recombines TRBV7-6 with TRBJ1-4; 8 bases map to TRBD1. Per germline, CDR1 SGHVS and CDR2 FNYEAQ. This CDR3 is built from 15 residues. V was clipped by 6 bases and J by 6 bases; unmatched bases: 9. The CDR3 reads CASSFSGGFYEKLFF. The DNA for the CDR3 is TGTGCCAGCAGTTTCTCAGGGGGCTTTTATGAAAAACTGTTTTTT.

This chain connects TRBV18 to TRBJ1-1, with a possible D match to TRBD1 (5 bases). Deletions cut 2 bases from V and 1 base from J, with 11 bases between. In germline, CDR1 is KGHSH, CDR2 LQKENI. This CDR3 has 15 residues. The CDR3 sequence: CASSPERQTNTEAFF. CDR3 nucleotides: TGTGCCAGCTCACCAGAGCGACAGACGAACACTGAAGCTTTCTTT.

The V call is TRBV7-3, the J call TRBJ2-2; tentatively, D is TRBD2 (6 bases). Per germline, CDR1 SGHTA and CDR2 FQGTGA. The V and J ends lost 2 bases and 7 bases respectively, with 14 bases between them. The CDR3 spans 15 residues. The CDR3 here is CASSLQGGNGGELFF. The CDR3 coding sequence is TGTGCCAGCAGCTTACAAGGCGGGAATGGCGGGGAGCTGTTTTTT. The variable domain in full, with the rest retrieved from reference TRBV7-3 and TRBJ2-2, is GAGVSQTPSNKVTEKGKYVELRCDPISGHTALYWYRQSLGQGPEFLIYFQGTGAADDSGLPNDRFFAVRPEGSVSTLKIQRTERGDSAVYLCASSLQGGNGGELFFGEGSRLTVL.

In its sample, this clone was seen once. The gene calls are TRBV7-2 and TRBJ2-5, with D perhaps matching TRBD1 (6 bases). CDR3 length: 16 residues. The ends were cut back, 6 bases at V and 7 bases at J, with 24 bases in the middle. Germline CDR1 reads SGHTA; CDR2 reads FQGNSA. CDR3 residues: CASSKAPTGTKVTQYF. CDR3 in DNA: TGTGCCAGCAGTAAGGCCCCGACAGGTACGAAGGTGACCCAGTACTTC.

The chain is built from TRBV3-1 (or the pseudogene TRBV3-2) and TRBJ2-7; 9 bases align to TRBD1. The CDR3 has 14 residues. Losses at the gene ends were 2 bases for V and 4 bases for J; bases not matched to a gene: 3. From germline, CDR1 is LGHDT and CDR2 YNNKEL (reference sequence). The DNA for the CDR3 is TGTGCCAGCAGCCAAACAGGGGGCAAGTACGAGCAGTACTTC. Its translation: CASSQTGGKYEQYF.